This TCR beta chain comes out of a study of blood T cells in healthy people across ages. Study-wide background: Per two T cells, about one barcoded beta molecule was captured through template switching.

This clonotype was recorded a few times. Sample-barcoded 5' priming and a J-beta primer mix drove a second PCR of roughly 7 to 11 cycles. TCRdb reanalysed the 5' RACE reads using MiXCR and keeps one entry per CDR3 protein. The repertoire holds 850,000 or so distinct CDR3 sequences, with more than 25% as singletons. Trimming left V 6 bases short and J 2 bases short, with 13 bases between. Germline CDR1 reads SGDLS; CDR2 reads YYNGEE. The CDR3 consists of 14 residues. Sequencing used blood. The rearrangement joins TRBV9 to TRBJ2-3; tentative D call: TRBD1 (5 bases). The TCR was taken from an elderly woman in good health. DNA for the CDR3: TGTGCCAGCACCCCCCAGGGCCCCACAGATACGCAGTATTTT. Protein: CASTPQGPTDTQYF.